Listed below are T cell receptor beta chains from one sample, sequenced in a study of OX40 agonist ivuxolimab in advanced cancers. TCRdb's table, derived via immunoSEQ multiplex PCR, lists solely in-frame clones and lacks some. This table has about 53,000 clones, 70% to 80% appearing once. Sample: CD4+ or CD8+ T cells sorted from blood, taken in a trial of the OX40 agonist ivuxolimab. Receptor source: an adult with an advanced solid tumor such as melanoma, head and neck, liver or kidney cancer. CDR3s include the opening cysteine and the closing phenylalanine or tryptophan. A D gene is named only where the DNA matches it firmly. Some rows mark clone size as missing; the rest say once, few, many or name a class of expanded clone.

d_gene: TRBD1; abundance: .; j_gene: TRBJ1-1; v_gene: TRBV18; CDR3nt: TGTGCCAGCTCGCCAACAGGGGGCACTGAAGCTTTCTTT; CDR3aa: CASSPTGGTEAFF
d_gene: .; abundance: .; j_gene: TRBJ2-3; v_gene: TRBV29-1; CDR3nt: TGCAGCGTTGAAGATCTTGGGGGAGTAGGAGATACGCAGTATTTT; CDR3aa: CSVEDLGGVGDTQYF
d_gene: .; abundance: .; j_gene: TRBJ1-1; v_gene: TRBV5-1; CDR3nt: TGCGCCAGCAGCTTCAAATCCAGGGACACTGAAGCTTTCTTT; CDR3aa: CASSFKSRDTEAFF
d_gene: .; abundance: once; j_gene: TRBJ2-2; v_gene: TRBV6-6; CDR3nt: TGTGCCAGCAGCCTCACTGGATTGAACACCGGGGAGCTGTTTTTT; CDR3aa: CASSLTGLNTGELFF
d_gene: TRBD1; abundance: .; j_gene: TRBJ1-4; v_gene: TRBV4-1; CDR3nt: TGCGCCAGCAGCCAAGGGGGACAGGTAAAGGAAAAACTGTTTTTT; CDR3aa: CASSQGGQVKEKLFF
d_gene: .; abundance: .; j_gene: TRBJ2-3; v_gene: TRBV29-1; CDR3nt: TGCAGCGTTGACAGCAACACAGATACGCAGTATTTT; CDR3aa: CSVDSNTDTQYF
d_gene: TRBD2; abundance: .; j_gene: TRBJ2-3; v_gene: TRBV11-3; CDR3nt: TGTGCCAGCAGCTTTTCGACTAGCGGGGGAACAGATACGCAGTATTTT; CDR3aa: CASSFSTSGGTDTQYF
d_gene: TRBD1; abundance: .; j_gene: TRBJ2-7; v_gene: TRBV27; CDR3nt: TGTGCCAGCAGTTTGGAGAGCCCGGGACAGGGGGCCATCTACGAGCAGTACTTC; CDR3aa: CASSLESPGQGAIYEQYF
d_gene: .; abundance: few; j_gene: TRBJ2-7; v_gene: TRBV28; CDR3nt: TGTGCCAGCAGTTTAGCAGGGCTGTCTACGGGGCAGTACTTC; CDR3aa: CASSLAGLSTGQYF
d_gene: .; abundance: .; j_gene: TRBJ2-5; v_gene: TRBV5-1; CDR3nt: TGCGCCAGCAGCTTGGGCAGCACGGGAGAGACCCAGTACTTC; CDR3aa: CASSLGSTGETQYF
d_gene: .; abundance: .; j_gene: TRBJ2-7; v_gene: TRBV5-1; CDR3nt: TGCGCCAGCGGGCGCTCGGACATCGGGTTCTCTTACGAGCAGTACTTC; CDR3aa: CASGRSDIGFSYEQYF
d_gene: TRBD1; abundance: .; j_gene: TRBJ2-2; v_gene: TRBV7-9; CDR3nt: TGTGCCAGCAGCCCCGACAGGGATGGCACCGGGGAGCTGTTTTTT; CDR3aa: CASSPDRDGTGELFF
d_gene: .; abundance: few; j_gene: TRBJ1-5; v_gene: TRBV2; CDR3nt: TGTGCCAGCAGTGAAAACAGTGATCAGCCCCAGCATTTT; CDR3aa: CASSENSDQPQHF
d_gene: TRBD1; abundance: .; j_gene: TRBJ1-2; v_gene: TRBV11-3; CDR3nt: TGTGCCAGCAGCTTCAGGGACAGGGCCCATGGCTACACCTTC; CDR3aa: CASSFRDRAHGYTF
d_gene: .; abundance: .; j_gene: TRBJ1-4; v_gene: TRBV19; CDR3nt: TGTGCCAGTAGTAGAGATGCAACTAATGAAAAACTGTTTTTT; CDR3aa: CASSRDATNEKLFF
d_gene: .; abundance: .; j_gene: TRBJ2-5; v_gene: TRBV7-9; CDR3nt: TGTGCCAGCAGCTTTGTGGAAACGGGGACCCAGTACTTC; CDR3aa: CASSFVETGTQYF
d_gene: .; abundance: many; j_gene: TRBJ1-5; v_gene: TRBV5-1; CDR3nt: TGCGCCAGCAGCTTGGACGGCAGCAATCAGCCCCAGCATTTT; CDR3aa: CASSLDGSNQPQHF
d_gene: TRBD1; abundance: once; j_gene: TRBJ2-5; v_gene: TRBV11-2; CDR3nt: TGTGCCAGCAGCTTAGAGCTCCTGGGACAGGGGGCGGAGACCCAGTACTTC; CDR3aa: CASSLELLGQGAETQYF
d_gene: .; abundance: .; j_gene: TRBJ2-7; v_gene: TRBV6-6; CDR3nt: TGTGCCAGCAGTTACTTAGACCTCTACGAGCAGTACTTC; CDR3aa: CASSYLDLYEQYF